These 8 T cell receptor beta chains originate from one sample sequenced in a study of persistence of HIV-infected CD4 T cells. Which antigens these TCRs recognize remains unknown. The stimulus was lysate of CMV-infected fibroblasts, around 10 ug/mL. Sorted nonresponding memory CD4+ T cells were CD40L-negative, CD69-negative, CD45RO-high. Sequencing used immunoSEQ version 4 in survey mode. The assay was immunoSEQ multiplex PCR, and TCRdb's table has in-frame clones only and misses some. Here the sample spans over 30,000 clones, roughly 82% being singletons. The source was CD4+ T cells sorted from PBMCs after roughly 18-hour stimulation, collected from a patient who received antiretroviral therapy. The receptors originated from an adult woman with HIV who was CMV-seropositive.

V and J are TRBV7-3 and TRBJ2-7, with D possibly matching TRBD2 (7 bases). CDR3 length: 15 amino acids. The germline V gene encodes CDR1 SGHTA and CDR2 FQGTGA. V was cut by 7 bases and J by 2 bases, with 18 bases left in between. CDR3 protein: CASIQSPGGPYEQYF. CDR3 sequence (DNA): TGTGCCAGCATCCAAAGTCCCGGGGGGCCCTACGAGCAGTACTTC.

V gene TRBV5-4 combines with J gene TRBJ1-2; the match to TRBD1 covers 9 bases. This CDR3 is built from 12 residues. CDR1 SGHNT and CDR2 YYREEE come from the germline V gene (reference sequence). J was trimmed by 10 bases and V by 4 bases; bases with no gene match: 5. The CDR3 reads CASSVDRGDYTF. In nucleotides, the CDR3 is TGTGCCAGCAGCGTGGACAGGGGTGACTACACCTTC.

This clone was recorded once. This sequence joins TRBV2 and TRBJ1-6; D not resolved. V lost 2 bases and J 11 bases, leaving 19 bases between the germline ends. Looked up from germline, CDR1 is SNHLY and CDR2 is FYNNEI. The CDR3 is made up of 16 amino acids. The CDR3 region has the DNA TGTGCCAGCAGTGAACGGGTCGGTGCTTTCGGACCACCCCTCCACTTT. Amino acids: CASSERVGAFGPPLHF.

The V gene is TRBV3-1 (or the pseudogene TRBV3-2), the J gene TRBJ1-1, with D perhaps TRBD1 (5 bases). The V end was cut by 0 bases, the J end by 13 bases, with 18 bases between. This CDR3 spans 14 amino acids. CDR1 and CDR2 (germline): LGHDT, YNNKEL (reference sequence). The CDR3 loop is CASSQDRGRAGIFF. The DNA for the CDR3 is TGTGCCAGCAGCCAAGATCGGGGACGTGCTGGGATTTTCTTT.

This clone is deemed medium-sized. The V call is TRBV24-1, the J call TRBJ1-5; TRBD1 matches 11 bases. Germline V gene data show CDR1 as KGHDR and CDR2 as SFDVKD. There are 15 residues in the CDR3. The ends lost 4 bases at V and 8 bases at J; junction bases unmatched: 6. In DNA form, the CDR3 reads TGTGCCACCAGTGAAGGACAGGGGGCAAGGGAGCCCCAGCATTTT. As protein: CATSEGQGAREPQHF.

This chain joins TRBV6-5 and TRBJ1-2; maybe TRBD1 (6 bases). Germline V gene lookup returns CDR1 MNHEY and CDR2 SVGAGI. The CDR3 loop spans 12 amino acids. Trimming pared 2 bases from V and 7 bases from J, leaving 8 bases between. For the CDR3, the DNA is TGTGCCAGCAGTTACCAGGGGTTTGGCTACACCTTC. Translation: CASSYQGFGYTF.

The CDR3 sequence is CASSVGGGSYNEQFF. The CDR3 DNA reads as TGCGCCAGCAGCGTGGGGGGGGGCTCCTACAATGAGCAGTTCTTC. The J gene is TRBJ2-1, the V gene TRBV4-1; 7 bases match TRBD2. With V trimmed by 5 bases and J by 0 bases, 4 bases remained unmatched. Germline CDR1 is MGHRA and CDR2 is YSYEKL. There are 15 residues in the CDR3.

The chain employs TRBV7-2 and TRBJ1-2, with a tentative D call TRBD1 (6 bases). CDR3 length: 13 amino acids. V gave up 4 bases and J gave up 1 base, with 7 bases separating them. Germline CDR1 and CDR2: SGHTA and FQGNSA. The CDR3 DNA follows: TGTGCCAGCAGCTGGACAGTTAACTATGGCTACACCTTC. Translating gives CASSWTVNYGYTF. The full variable domain, rest sourced from reference TRBV7-2 and TRBJ1-2, is GAGVSQSPSNKVTEKGKDVELRCDPISGHTALYWYRQSLGQGLEFLIYFQGNSAPDKSGLPSDRFSAERTGGSVSTLTIQRTQQEDSAVYLCASSWTVNYGYTFGSGTRLTVV.